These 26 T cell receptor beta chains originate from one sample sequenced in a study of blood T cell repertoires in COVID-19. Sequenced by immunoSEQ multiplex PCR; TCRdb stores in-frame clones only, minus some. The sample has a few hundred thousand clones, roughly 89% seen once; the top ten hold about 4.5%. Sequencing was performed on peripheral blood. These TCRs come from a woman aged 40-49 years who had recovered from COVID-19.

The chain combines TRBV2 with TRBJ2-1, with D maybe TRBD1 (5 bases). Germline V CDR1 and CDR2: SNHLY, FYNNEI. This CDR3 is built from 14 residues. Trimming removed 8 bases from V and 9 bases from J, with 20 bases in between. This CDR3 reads CASLGVEGVGEQFF. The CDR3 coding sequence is TGTGCCAGCTTAGGGGTGGAAGGGGTGGGTGAGCAGTTCTTC.

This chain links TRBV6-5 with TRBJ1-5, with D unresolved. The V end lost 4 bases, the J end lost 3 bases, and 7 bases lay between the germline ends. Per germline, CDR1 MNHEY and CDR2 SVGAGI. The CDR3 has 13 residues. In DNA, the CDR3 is TGTGCCAGCAGTTCCGTTTCCAATCAGCCCCAGCATTTT. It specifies CASSSVSNQPQHF.

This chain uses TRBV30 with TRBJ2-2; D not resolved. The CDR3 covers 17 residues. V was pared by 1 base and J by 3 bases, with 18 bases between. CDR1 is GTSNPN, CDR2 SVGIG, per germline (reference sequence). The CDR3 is CAWSGTQSNSYTGELFF. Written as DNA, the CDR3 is TGTGCCTGGAGTGGAACACAGAGTAATTCCTACACCGGGGAGCTGTTTTTT.

For the CDR3, the DNA is TGTGCCAGCAGTTACACCACAGGGGTAGCTGAAGCTTTCTTT. It yields the protein CASSYTTGVAEAFF. The chain couples TRBV6-5 to TRBJ1-1; TRBD1 matches 7 bases. There are 14 residues in the CDR3. Per the germline V gene, CDR1 is MNHEY and CDR2 is SVGAGI. Unmatched junction bases numbered 6, after V lost 2 bases and J lost 6 bases.

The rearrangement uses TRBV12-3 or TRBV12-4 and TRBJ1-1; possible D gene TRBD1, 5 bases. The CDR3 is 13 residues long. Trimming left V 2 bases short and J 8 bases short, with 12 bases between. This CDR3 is CASSLSGMAEAFF. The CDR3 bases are TGTGCCAGCAGTTTATCAGGGATGGCCGAAGCTTTCTTT.

The CDR3 DNA reads as TGTGCCAGCAGCATACACGGGGGGGAATACAATGAGCAGTTCTTC. It is translated as CASSIHGGEYNEQFF. The chain couples TRBV9 to TRBJ2-1; 8 bases align to TRBD2. Germline assignment: CDR1 SGDLS and CDR2 YYNGEE. CDR3 size: 15 residues. The J segment lost 4 bases and the V segment lost 4 bases, leaving 7 bases of the junction unmatched.

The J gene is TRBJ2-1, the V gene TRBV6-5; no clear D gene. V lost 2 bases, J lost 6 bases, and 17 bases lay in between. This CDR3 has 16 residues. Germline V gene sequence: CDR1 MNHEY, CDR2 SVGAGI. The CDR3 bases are TGTGCCAGCAGTTACACCCTTATTCGGTCTAGCAATGAGCAGTTCTTC. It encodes CASSYTLIRSSNEQFF.

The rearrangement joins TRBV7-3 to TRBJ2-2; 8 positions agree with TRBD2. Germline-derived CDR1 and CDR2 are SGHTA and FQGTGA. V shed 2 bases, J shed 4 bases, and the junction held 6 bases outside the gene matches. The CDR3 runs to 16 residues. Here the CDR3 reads CASSLSGGASTGELFF. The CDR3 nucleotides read TGTGCCAGCAGCTTATCCGGGGGGGCAAGCACCGGGGAGCTGTTTTTT.

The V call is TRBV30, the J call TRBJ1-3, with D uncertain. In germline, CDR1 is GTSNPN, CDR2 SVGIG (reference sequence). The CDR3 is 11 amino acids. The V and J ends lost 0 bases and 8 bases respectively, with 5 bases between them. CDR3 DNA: TGTGCCTGGAGTGTTCTAGACACCATATATTTT. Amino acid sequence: CAWSVLDTIYF.

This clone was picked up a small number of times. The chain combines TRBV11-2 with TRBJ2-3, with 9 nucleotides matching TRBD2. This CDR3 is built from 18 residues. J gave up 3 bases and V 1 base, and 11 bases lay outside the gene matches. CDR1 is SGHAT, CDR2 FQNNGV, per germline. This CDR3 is CASSLGSGGELGTDTQYF. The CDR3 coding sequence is TGTGCCAGCAGCTTAGGTAGCGGGGGCGAGCTTGGGACAGATACGCAGTATTTT.

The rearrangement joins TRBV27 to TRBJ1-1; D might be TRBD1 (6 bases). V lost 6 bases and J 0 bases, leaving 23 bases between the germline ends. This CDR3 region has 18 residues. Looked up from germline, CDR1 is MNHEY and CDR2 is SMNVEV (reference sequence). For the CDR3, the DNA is TGTGCCAGCAGGGGTTATATCTCAGGGGTTGTGGTGAACACTGAAGCTTTCTTT. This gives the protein CASRGYISGVVVNTEAFF.

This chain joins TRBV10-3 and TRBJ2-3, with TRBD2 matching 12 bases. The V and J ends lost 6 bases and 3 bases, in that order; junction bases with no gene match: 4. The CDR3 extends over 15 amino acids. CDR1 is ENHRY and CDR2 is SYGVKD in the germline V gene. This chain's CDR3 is CAISPLAGGTDTQYF. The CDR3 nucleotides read TGTGCCATCAGCCCACTAGCGGGGGGAACAGATACGCAGTATTTT.

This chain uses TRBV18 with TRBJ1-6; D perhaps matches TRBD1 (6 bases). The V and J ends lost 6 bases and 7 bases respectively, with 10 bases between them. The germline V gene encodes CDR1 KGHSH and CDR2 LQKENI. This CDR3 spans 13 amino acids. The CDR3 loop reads CASSHGQNSPLHF. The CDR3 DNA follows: TGTGCCAGCTCGCACGGACAGAATTCACCCCTCCACTTT. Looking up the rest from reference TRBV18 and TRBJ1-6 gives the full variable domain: NAGVMQNPRHLVRRRGQEARLRCSPMKGHSHVYWYRQLPEEGLKFMVYLQKENIIDESGMPKERFSAEFPKEGPSILRIQQVVRGDSAAYFCASSHGQNSPLHFGNGTRLTVT.

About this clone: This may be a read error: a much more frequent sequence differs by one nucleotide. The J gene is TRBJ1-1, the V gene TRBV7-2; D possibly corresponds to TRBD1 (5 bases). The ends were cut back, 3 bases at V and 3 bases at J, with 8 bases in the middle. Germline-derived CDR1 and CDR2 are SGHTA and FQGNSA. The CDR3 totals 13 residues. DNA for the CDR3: TGTGCCAGCAGCTTTGGCAGGGACACTGAAGCTTTCTTT. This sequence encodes CASSFGRDTEAFF.

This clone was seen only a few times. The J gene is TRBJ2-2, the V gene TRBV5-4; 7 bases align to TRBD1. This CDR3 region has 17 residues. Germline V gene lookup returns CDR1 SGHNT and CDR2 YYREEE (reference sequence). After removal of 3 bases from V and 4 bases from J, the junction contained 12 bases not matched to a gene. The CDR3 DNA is TGTGCCAGCAGCTCCCGCCAGGTACAGGGGAGCACCGGGGAGCTGTTTTTT. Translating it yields CASSSRQVQGSTGELFF.

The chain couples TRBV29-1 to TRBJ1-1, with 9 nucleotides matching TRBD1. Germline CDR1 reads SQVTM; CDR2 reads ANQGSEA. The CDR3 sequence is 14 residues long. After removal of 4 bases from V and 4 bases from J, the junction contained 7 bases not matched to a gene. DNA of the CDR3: TGCAGCGTTGGTAACAGGGGGCAAGGCACTGAAGCTTTCTTT. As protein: CSVGNRGQGTEAFF.

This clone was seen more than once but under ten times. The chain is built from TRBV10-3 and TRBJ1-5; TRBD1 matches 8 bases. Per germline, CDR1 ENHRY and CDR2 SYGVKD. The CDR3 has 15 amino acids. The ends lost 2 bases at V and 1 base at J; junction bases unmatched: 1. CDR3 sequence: CAISEGQGSNQPQHF. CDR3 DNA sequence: TGTGCCATCAGTGAGGGACAGGGAAGCAATCAGCCCCAGCATTTT.

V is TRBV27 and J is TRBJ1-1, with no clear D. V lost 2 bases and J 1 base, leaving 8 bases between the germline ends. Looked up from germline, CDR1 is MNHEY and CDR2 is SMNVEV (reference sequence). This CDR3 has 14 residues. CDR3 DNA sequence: TGTGCCAGCAGTTTAAACTTTGGGAACACTGAAGCTTTCTTT. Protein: CASSLNFGNTEAFF.

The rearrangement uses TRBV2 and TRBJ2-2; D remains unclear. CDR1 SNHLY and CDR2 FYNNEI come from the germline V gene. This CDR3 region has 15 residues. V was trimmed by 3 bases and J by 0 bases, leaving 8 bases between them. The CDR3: CASSEVTTNTGELFF. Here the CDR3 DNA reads TGTGCCAGCAGTGAGGTTACAACGAACACCGGGGAGCTGTTTTTT.

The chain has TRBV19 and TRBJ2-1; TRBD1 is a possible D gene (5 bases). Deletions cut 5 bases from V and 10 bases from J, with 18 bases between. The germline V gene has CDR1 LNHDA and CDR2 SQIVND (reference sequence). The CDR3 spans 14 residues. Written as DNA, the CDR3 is TGTGCCAGTAGTTTCCTTGGAACAGGTTTGGAGCAGTTCTTC. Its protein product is CASSFLGTGLEQFF. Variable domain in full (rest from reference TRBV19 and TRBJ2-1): DGGITQSPKYLFRKEGQNVTLSCEQNLNHDAMYWYRQDPGQGLRLIYYSQIVNDFQKGDIAEGYSVSREKKESFPLTVTSAQKNPTAFYLCASSFLGTGLEQFFGPGTRLTVL.

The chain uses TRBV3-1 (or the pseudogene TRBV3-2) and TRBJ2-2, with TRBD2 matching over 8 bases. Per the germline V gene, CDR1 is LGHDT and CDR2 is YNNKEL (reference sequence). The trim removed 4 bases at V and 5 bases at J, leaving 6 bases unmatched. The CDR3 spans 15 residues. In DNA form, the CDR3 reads TGTGCCAGCAGCCCGGGGACTAGTTCGACCGGGGAGCTGTTTTTT. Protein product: CASSPGTSSTGELFF.

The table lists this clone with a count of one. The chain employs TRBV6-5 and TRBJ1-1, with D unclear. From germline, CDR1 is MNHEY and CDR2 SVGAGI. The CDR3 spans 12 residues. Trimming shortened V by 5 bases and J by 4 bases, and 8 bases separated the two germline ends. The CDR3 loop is CASSPTLTEAFF. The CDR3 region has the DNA TGTGCCAGCAGTCCGACTCTCACTGAAGCTTTCTTT.

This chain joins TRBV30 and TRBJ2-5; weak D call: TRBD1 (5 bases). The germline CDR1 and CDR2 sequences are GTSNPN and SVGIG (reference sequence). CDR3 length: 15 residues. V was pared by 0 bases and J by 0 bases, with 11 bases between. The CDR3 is CAWSVSRVYQETQYF. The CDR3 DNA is TGTGCCTGGAGTGTTAGCAGGGTCTACCAAGAGACCCAGTACTTC.

CDR3 sequence: CASTGDYGYTF. DNA of the CDR3: TGTGCCAGCACAGGGGACTATGGCTACACCTTC. This chain connects TRBV14 to TRBJ1-2, with D possibly matching TRBD1 (6 bases). CDR1 is SGHDN, CDR2 FVKESK, per germline. The CDR3 has 11 residues. Trimming stripped 7 bases from V and 3 bases from J, with 6 bases between.

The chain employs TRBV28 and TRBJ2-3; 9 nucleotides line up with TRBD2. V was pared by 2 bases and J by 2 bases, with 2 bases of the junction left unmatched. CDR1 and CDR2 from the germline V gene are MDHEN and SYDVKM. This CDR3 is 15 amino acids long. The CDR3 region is CASSLEGLATDTQYF. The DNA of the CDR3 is TGTGCCAGCAGTTTAGAGGGACTAGCCACAGATACGCAGTATTTT.

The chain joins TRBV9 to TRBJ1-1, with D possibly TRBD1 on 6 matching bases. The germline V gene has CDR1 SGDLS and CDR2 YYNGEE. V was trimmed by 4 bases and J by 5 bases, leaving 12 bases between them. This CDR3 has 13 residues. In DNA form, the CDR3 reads TGTGCCAGCAGCCCAGGGACAAAGACTGAAGCTTTCTTT. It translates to CASSPGTKTEAFF. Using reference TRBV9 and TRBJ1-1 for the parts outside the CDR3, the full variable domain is DSGVTQTPKHLITATGQRVTLRCSPRSGDLSVYWYQQSLDQGLQFLIQYYNGEERAKGNILERFSAQQFPDLHSELNLSSLELGDSALYFCASSPGTKTEAFFGQGTRLTVV.